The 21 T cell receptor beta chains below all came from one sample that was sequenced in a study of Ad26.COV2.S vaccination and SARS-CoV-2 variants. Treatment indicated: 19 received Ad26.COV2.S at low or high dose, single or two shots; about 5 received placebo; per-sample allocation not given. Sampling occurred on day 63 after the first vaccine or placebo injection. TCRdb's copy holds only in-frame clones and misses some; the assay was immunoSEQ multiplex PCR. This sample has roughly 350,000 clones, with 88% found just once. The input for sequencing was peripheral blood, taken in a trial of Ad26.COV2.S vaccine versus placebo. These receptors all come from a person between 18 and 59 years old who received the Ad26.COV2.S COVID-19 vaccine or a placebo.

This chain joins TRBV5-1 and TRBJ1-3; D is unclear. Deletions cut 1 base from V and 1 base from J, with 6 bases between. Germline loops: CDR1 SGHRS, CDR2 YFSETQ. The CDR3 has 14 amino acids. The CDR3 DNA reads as TGCGCCAGCAGCTTGAGCGGGTCTGGAAACACCATATATTTT. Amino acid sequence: CASSLSGSGNTIYF.

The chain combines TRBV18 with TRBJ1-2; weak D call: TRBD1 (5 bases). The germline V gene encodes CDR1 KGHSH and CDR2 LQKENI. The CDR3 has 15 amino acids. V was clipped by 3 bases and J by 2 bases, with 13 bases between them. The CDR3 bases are TGTGCCAGCTCACCTCTCCGGGACGGGAACTATGGCTACACCTTC. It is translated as CASSPLRDGNYGYTF.

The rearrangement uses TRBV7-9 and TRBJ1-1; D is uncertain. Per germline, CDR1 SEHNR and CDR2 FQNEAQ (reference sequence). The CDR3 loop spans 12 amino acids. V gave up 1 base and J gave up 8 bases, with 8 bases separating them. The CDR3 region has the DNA TGTGCCAGCAGCTTAGAGGCTTGGGAAGCTTTCTTT. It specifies CASSLEAWEAFF.

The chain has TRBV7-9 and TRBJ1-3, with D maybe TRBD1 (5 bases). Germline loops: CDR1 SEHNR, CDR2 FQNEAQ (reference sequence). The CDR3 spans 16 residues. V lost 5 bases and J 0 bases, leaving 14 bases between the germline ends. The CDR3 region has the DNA TGTGCCAGCAGCCCATGGGGACGGAACTCTGGAAACACCATATATTTT. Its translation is CASSPWGRNSGNTIYF. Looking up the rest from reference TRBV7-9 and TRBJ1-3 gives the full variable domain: DTGVSQNPRHKITKRGQNVTFRCDPISEHNRLYWYRQTLGQGPEFLTYFQNEAQLEKSRLLSDRFSAERPKGSFSTLEIQRTEQGDSAMYLCASSPWGRNSGNTIYFGEGSWLTVV.

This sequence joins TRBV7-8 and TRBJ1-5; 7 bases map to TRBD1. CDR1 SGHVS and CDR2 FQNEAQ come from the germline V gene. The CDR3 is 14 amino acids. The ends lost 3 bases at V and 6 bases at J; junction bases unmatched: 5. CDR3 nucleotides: TGTGCCAGCAGCTTGGCAGGGGGATCTCAGCCCCAGCATTTT. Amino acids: CASSLAGGSQPQHF.

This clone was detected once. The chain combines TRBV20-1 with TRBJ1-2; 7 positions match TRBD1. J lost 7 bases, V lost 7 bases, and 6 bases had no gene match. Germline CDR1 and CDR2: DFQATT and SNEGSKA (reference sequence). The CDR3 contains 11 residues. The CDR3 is CSGKTGVGYTF. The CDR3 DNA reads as TGCAGTGGCAAAACAGGGGTTGGCTACACCTTC.

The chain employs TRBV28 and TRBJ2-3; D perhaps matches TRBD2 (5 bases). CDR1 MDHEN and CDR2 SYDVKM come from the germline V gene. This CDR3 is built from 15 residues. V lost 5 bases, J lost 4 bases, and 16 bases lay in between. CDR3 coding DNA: TGTGCCAGCAGTCAACCGGAGGAACTGGCAGATACGCAGTATTTT. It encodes CASSQPEELADTQYF.

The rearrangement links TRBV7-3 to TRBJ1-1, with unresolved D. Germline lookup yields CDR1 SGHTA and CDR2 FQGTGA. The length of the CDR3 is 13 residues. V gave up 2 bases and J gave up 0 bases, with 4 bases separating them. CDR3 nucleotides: TGTGCCAGCAGCTTATTCTTGAACACTGAAGCTTTCTTT. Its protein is CASSLFLNTEAFF.

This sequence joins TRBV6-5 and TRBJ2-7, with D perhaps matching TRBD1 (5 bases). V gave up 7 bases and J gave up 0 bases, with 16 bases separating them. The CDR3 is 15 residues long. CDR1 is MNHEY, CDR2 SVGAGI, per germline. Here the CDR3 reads CASTPQGATSYEQYF. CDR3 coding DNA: TGTGCCAGCACCCCTCAAGGGGCGACCTCCTACGAGCAGTACTTC.

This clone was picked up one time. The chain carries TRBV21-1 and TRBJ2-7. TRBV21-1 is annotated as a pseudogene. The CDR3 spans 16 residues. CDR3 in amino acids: CASSKEPSGATYEQYF. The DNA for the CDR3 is TGTGCCAGCAGCAAAGAACCCTCCGGGGCTACCTACGAGCAGTACTTC.

The CDR3 DNA reads as TGTGCCACCTACTATGGAGTGGACACTGAAGCTTTCTTT. It is translated as CATYYGVDTEAFF. This chain connects TRBV6-5 to TRBJ1-1; D unresolved. V was clipped by 10 bases and J by 3 bases, with 15 bases between them. Germline lookup yields CDR1 MNHEY and CDR2 SVGAGI. The CDR3 totals 13 residues.

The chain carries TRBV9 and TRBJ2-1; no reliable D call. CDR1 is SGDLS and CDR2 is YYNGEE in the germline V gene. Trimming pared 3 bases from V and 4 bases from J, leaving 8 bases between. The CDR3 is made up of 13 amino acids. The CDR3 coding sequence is TGTGCCAGCAGCGATATGGGATACAATGAGCAGTTCTTC. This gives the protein CASSDMGYNEQFF.

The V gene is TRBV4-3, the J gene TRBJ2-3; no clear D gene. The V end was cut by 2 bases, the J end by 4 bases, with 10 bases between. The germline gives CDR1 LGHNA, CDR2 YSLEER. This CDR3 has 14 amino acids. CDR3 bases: TGCGCCAGCAGCCAATCATTTGGTTCAGATACGCAGTATTTT. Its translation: CASSQSFGSDTQYF.

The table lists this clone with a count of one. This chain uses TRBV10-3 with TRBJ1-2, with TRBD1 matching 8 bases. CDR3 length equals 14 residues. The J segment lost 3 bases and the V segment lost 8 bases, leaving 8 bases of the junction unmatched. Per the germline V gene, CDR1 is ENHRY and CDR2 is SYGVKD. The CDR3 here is CAILAGQEYYGYTF. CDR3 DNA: TGTGCCATCCTCGCGGGACAGGAGTACTATGGCTACACCTTC.

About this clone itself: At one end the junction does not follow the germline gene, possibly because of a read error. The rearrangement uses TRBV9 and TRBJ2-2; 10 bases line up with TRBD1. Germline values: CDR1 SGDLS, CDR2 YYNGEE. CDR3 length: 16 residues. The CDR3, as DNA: TGTGCCAGCAGCGTAGCAGGGACAGGGGCCACCGGGAAGCTGTTTTTT. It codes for CASSVAGTGATGKLFF.

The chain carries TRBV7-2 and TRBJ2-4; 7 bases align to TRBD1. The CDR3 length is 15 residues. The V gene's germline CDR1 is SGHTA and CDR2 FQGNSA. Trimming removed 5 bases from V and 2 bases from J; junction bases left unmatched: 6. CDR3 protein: CASSAGRGTKNIQYF. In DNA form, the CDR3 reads TGTGCCAGCAGCGCGGGCAGGGGGACCAAAAACATTCAGTACTTC.

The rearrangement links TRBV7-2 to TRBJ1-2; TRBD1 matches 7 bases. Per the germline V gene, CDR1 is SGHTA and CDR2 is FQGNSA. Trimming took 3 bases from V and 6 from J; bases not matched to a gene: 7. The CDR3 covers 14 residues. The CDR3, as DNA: TGTGCCAGCAGCTTCAACAGGGGCGGCCATGGCTACACCTTC. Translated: CASSFNRGGHGYTF. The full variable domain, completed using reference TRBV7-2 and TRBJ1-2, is GAGVSQSPSNKVTEKGKDVELRCDPISGHTALYWYRQSLGQGLEFLIYFQGNSAPDKSGLPSDRFSAERTGGSVSTLTIQRTQQEDSAVYLCASSFNRGGHGYTFGSGTRLTVV.

CDR3 nucleotides: TGCGCCAGCAGCTTCAGAATCGTAGGGGTATCCACTGAAGCTTTCTTT. Protein product: CASSFRIVGVSTEAFF. V usage is TRBV5-1 and J usage is TRBJ1-1, with D maybe TRBD1 (5 bases). V was trimmed by 2 bases and J by 4 bases, leaving 18 bases between them. The CDR3 has 16 residues. Germline V gene lookup returns CDR1 SGHRS and CDR2 YFSETQ.

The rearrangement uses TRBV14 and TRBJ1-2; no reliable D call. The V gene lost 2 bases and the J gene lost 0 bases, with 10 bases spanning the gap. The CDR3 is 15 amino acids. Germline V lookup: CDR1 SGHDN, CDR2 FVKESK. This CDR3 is CASSQPDFTNYGYTF. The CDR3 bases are TGTGCCAGCAGCCAACCGGACTTTACTAACTATGGCTACACCTTC. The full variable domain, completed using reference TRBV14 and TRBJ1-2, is EAGVTQFPSHSVIEKGQTVTLRCDPISGHDNLYWYRRVMGKEIKFLLHFVKESKQDESGMPNNRFLAERTGGTYSTLKVQPAELEDSGVYFCASSQPDFTNYGYTFGSGTRLTVV.

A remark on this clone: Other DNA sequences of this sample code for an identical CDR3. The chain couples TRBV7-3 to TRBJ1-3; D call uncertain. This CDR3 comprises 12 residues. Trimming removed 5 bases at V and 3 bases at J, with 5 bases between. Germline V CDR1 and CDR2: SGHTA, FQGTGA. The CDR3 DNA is TGTGCCAGCAGCCCGGGTGGAAACACCATATATTTT. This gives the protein CASSPGGNTIYF.

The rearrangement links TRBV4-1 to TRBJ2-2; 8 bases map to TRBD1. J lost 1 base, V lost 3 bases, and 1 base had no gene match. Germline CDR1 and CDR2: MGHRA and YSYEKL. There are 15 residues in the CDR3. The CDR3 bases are TGCGCCAGCAGCCATGGACAGGGGAACACCGGGGAGCTGTTTTTT. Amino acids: CASSHGQGNTGELFF.